This paragraph covers one TCR beta chain sequence. CDR3 length: 13 residues. Germline CDR1 is SEHNR and CDR2 is FQNEAQ (reference sequence). The V end lost 3 bases, the J end lost 5 bases, and 10 bases lay between the germline ends. The sample is drawn from a study of cytomegalovirus exposure and HLA in healthy donors. Researchers ran the PCR with 60 Vbeta and 13 Jbeta primers. The table came from immunoSEQ multiplex PCR; TCRdb's copy has only in-frame clones and leaves some out. Altogether about 170,000 clones are present, about 85% being singletons, with the ten largest covering approximately 2%. This TCR came from a man between 18 and 29 years old in good health and CMV-seropositive. V gene TRBV7-9 combines with J gene TRBJ2-5, with D maybe TRBD1 (5 bases). Source material: PBMCs. The CDR3, as DNA: TGTGCCAGCAGCTTCTCCAGGGCTGAGACCCAGTACTTC. Translated: CASSFSRAETQYF.